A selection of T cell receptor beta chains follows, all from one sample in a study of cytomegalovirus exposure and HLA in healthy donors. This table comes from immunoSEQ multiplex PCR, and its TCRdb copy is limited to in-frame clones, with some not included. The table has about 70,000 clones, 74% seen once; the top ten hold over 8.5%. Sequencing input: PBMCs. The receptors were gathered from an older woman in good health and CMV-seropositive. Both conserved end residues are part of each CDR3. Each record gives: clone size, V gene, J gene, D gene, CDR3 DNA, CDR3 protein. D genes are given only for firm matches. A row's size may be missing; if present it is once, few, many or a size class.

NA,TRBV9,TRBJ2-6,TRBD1,TGTGCCAGCAGCGCAGATCTCAGGGGGCGAGGGGCCAACGTCCTGACTTTC,CASSADLRGRGANVLTF
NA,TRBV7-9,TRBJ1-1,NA,TGTGCCAGCAGCTTAGTCCCAAGCAACACTGAAGCTTTCTTT,CASSLVPSNTEAFF
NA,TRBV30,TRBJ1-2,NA,TGTGCCTGGAGTAGCGGGGGCAGGGAGGAGGGCTACACCTTC,CAWSSGGREEGYTF
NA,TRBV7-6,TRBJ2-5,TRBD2,TGTGCCAGCAGCTTAGGGACTAGCGGGGCCCCGGGGACCCAGTACTTC,CASSLGTSGAPGTQYF
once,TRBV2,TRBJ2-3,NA,TGTGCCACCTCCGGCGGGCTTAGCACAGATACGCAGTATTTT,CATSGGLSTDTQYF
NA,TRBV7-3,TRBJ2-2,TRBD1,TGTGCCAGCAGCCCACTCCCGACAGGGGAGAACACCGGGGAGCTGTTTTTT,CASSPLPTGENTGELFF
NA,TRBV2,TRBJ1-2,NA,TGTGCCAGCACAGACCGCCGGTATGGAGAAGGCTACACCTTC,CASTDRRYGEGYTF
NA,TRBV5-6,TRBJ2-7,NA,TGTGCCAGCAGCTCGCGCTACGAGCAGTACTTC,CASSSRYEQYF
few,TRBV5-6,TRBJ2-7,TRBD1,TGTGCCAGCAGCGTAGGACAGGCCTACGAGCAGTACTTC,CASSVGQAYEQYF
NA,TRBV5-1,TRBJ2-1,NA,TGCGCCAGCAGCTCCCAGGGTTCGCGAGATGAGCAGTTCTTC,CASSSQGSRDEQFF
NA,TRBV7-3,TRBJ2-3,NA,TGTGCCAGCAGCTTATTCATGGGCGGCACAGATACGCAGTATTTT,CASSLFMGGTDTQYF
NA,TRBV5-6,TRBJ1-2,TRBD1,TGTGCCAGCAGCTTGGAGGGGGCGAGGGCCTATGGCTACACCTTC,CASSLEGARAYGYTF
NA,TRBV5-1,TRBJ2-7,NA,TGCGCCAGCAGAAGGCGGGAATCCGGGGCTATAGGCGGCGAGCAGTACTTC,CASRRRESGAIGGEQYF
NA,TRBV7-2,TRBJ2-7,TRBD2,TGTGCCAGCAGAGGAGGGACTAGCGGGAGTGGCTACGAGCAGTACTTC,CASRGGTSGSGYEQYF
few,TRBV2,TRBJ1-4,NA,TGTGCCAGCACCTACACACCTCCGGGGGCTAATGAAAAACTGTTTTTT,CASTYTPPGANEKLFF
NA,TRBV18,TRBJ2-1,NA,TGTGCCAGCTCACCCGACTATCGCACTGAGCAGTTCTTC,CASSPDYRTEQFF
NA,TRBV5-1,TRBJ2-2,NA,TGCGCCAGCAGGGGGACAGCGGGGGCGAACACCGGGGAGCTGTTTTTT,CASRGTAGANTGELFF
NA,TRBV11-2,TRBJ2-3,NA,TGTGCCAGCAGCTTAGCGGGACTCCTCACAGATACGCAGTATTTT,CASSLAGLLTDTQYF
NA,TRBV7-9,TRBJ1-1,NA,TGTGCCAGCAGCTTAGTTCCAAACACTGAAGCTTTCTTT,CASSLVPNTEAFF
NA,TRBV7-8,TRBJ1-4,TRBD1,TGTGCCAGCAGCACCGGACAGGAGCCGGAAAAACTGTTTTTT,CASSTGQEPEKLFF